This T cell receptor beta chain was sequenced for a study of human T cells and chemical hapten exposure. The time point denotes: pre-sensitization, week 0. Treatment of the sample: therapeutic diphenylcyclopropenone sensitization with weekly scalp DPC. Study-level findings and limits: There were significantly more large CDR3 similarity clusters among expanded TCRs than among controls.

The CDR3 length is 15 residues. Germline CDR1 is LGHDT and CDR2 is YNNKEL (reference sequence). The germline V and J ends were trimmed by 2 bases and 0 bases, with 10 bases remaining between them. This clonotype has just a few counts. The antigen is undetermined. MiXCR, run by TCRdb on the RACE reads, gives a single entry per CDR3 protein. The data show 300,000 to 450,000 distinct CDR3 sequences, with more than 4.5% seen just once and just over 2.5% held by the top ten. The chain combines TRBV3-1 with TRBJ1-1, with D possibly being TRBD1 (6 bases). This receptor was obtained from a woman aged 50 to 60 with alopecia areata. Some clones in this sample may be carry-over from other donors' samples. Sequenced here: whole blood, sampled in connection with sensitization to the hapten diphenylcyclopropenone (DPC). The CDR3 DNA reads as TGTGCCAGCAGCCAAACAGGGTCCGTGAACACTGAAGCTTTCTTT. This codes for CASSQTGSVNTEAFF.